This T cell receptor (beta chain) was captured in a study of blood T cell repertoires in COVID-19. Background on the study: COVID-19 samples collected from the United States, Italy and Spain covered acute and convalescent phases.

In the study's own analysis: Amplified reference gene primers provided the basis for estimating nucleated cell counts. TCRdb's table, derived via immunoSEQ multiplex PCR, lists solely in-frame clones and lacks some. That table gives V, J and clone size, and the DNA gave D and trimming. The table has about 140,000 clones, around 80% seen once. The clonotype was recovered from a man between 60 and 75 years old who had recovered from COVID-19. Material for sequencing was peripheral blood.

In DNA form, the CDR3 reads TGTGCCAGCAGCGCCGGGACAAACATACGGACCGAAGCTTTCTTT. This codes for CASSAGTNIRTEAFF. The genes are TRBV5-4 and TRBJ1-1, with D possibly matching TRBD1 (6 bases). Trimming removed 4 bases at V and 8 bases at J, with 21 bases between. CDR3 size: 15 residues. The germline V gene encodes CDR1 SGHNT and CDR2 YYREEE (reference sequence).